Sequencing of this T cell receptor beta chain was carried out in a study of cytomegalovirus exposure and HLA in healthy donors. Amplification used 60 Vbeta primers and 13 Jbeta primers. Method: immunoSEQ multiplex PCR; TCRdb's copy keeps in-frame clones and lacks some. The sample carries 60,000 or so clones, about three quarters recorded once. Per germline, CDR1 LNHDA and CDR2 SQIVND (reference sequence). CDR3 length equals 15 residues. V was trimmed by 3 bases and J by 2 bases, leaving 11 bases between them. This chain uses TRBV19 with TRBJ2-1; TRBD2 might be the D (5 bases). This TCR was recovered from a female donor in good health and CMV-seronegative. The specimen was PBMCs. The CDR3 DNA sequence: TGTGCCAGTAGTATCTTCCGGGATCCCTACAATGAGCAGTTCTTC. It codes for CASSIFRDPYNEQFF. Together with reference TRBV19 and TRBJ2-1, the CDR3 gives the full variable domain: DGGITQSPKYLFRKEGQNVTLSCEQNLNHDAMYWYRQDPGQGLRLIYYSQIVNDFQKGDIAEGYSVSREKKESFPLTVTSAQKNPTAFYLCASSIFRDPYNEQFFGPGTRLTVL.